This T cell receptor beta chain was documented in a study of post-analysis software for immune sequencing data. TCR beta cDNA libraries had unique molecular identifiers. Using its own MiXCR run on the PCR reads, TCRdb lists one record per CDR3 protein. Counted here are about 770,000 distinct CDR3 sequences, under 60% occurring once; the ten biggest clones make up roughly 4.5%. Overall study findings and caveats: Elevated frequency relative to controls characterized several TRBV segments in patients, TRBV5-6, TRBV5-1 and TRBV20-1 among them. Compared with controls, patients showed significantly lower normalized Chao1 diversity.

Germline CDR1 LGHNA, CDR2 YNFKEQ. The CDR3 has 16 amino acids. With respect to this clonotype: Its antigen is not identified. A read error may produce the germline difference seen at one junction end.

The sample comprised blood. The rearrangement uses TRBV4-2 and TRBJ2-7, with a possible D match to TRBD2 (8 bases). This clonotype originated in a girl aged 10-17 years with multiple sclerosis. CDR3 nucleotides: TGTGTCAGCAGCCAAGAGGGGGCGGGAGGAGCCTACGAGCAGTACTTC. Translation gives CVSSQEGAGGAYEQYF.